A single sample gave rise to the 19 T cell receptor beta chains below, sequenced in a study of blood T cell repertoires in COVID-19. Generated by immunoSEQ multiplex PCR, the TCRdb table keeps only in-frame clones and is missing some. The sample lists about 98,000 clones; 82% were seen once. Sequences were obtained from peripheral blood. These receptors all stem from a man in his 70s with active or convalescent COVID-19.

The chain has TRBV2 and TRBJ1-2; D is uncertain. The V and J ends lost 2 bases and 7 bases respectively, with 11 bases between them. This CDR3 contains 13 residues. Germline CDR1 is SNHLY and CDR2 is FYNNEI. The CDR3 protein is CASSEYRVGGYTF. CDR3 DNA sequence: TGTGCCAGCAGTGAATACAGAGTTGGTGGCTACACCTTC. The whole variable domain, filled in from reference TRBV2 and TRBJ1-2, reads EPEVTQTPSHQVTQMGQEVILRCVPISNHLYFYWYRQILGQKVEFLVSFYNNEISEKSEIFDDQFSVERPDGSNFTLKIRSTKLEDSAMYFCASSEYRVGGYTFGSGTRLTVV.

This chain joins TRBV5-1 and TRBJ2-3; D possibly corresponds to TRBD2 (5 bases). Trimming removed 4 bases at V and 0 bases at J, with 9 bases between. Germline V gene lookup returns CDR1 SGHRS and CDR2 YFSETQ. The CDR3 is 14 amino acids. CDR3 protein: CASSVGGSTDTQYF. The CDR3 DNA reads TGCGCCAGCAGCGTGGGCGGGAGCACAGATACGCAGTATTTT. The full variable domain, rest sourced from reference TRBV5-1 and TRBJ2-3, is KAGVTQTPRYLIKTRGQQVTLSCSPISGHRSVSWYQQTPGQGLQFLFEYFSETQRNKGNFPGRFSGRQFSNSRSEMNVSTLELGDSALYLCASSVGGSTDTQYFGPGTRLTVL.

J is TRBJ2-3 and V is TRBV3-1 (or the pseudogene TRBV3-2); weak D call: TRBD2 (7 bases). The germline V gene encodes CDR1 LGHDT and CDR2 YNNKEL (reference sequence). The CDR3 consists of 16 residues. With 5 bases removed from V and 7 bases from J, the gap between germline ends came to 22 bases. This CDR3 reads CASSFQGGGLGNTQYF. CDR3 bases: TGTGCCAGCAGCTTCCAAGGGGGGGGCCTTGGGAATACGCAGTATTTT.

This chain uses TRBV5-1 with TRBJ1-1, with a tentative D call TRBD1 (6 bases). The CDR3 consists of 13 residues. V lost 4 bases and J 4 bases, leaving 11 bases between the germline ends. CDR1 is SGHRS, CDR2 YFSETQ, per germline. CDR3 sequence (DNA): TGCGCCAGCAGCAAAGGACAGCTCACTGAAGCTTTCTTT. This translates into CASSKGQLTEAFF. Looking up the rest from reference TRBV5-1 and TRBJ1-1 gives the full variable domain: KAGVTQTPRYLIKTRGQQVTLSCSPISGHRSVSWYQQTPGQGLQFLFEYFSETQRNKGNFPGRFSGRQFSNSRSEMNVSTLELGDSALYLCASSKGQLTEAFFGQGTRLTVV.

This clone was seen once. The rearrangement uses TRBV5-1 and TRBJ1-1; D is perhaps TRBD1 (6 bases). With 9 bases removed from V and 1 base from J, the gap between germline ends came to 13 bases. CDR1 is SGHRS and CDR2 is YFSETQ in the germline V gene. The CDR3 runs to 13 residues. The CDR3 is CATKDSSNTEAFF. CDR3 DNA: TGCGCCACCAAGGACAGTTCGAACACTGAAGCTTTCTTT.

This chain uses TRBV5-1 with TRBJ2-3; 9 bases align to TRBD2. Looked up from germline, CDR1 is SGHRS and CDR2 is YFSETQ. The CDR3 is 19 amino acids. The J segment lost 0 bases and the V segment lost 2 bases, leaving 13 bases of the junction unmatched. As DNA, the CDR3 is TGCGCCAGCAGCTTCGGGGCTAGCGGGGTACCCCCTAGCACAGATACGCAGTATTTT. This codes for CASSFGASGVPPSTDTQYF.

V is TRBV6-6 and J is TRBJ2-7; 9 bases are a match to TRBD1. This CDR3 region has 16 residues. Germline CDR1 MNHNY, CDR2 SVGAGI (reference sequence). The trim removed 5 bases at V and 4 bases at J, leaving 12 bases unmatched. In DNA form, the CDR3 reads TGTGCCAGCAGTCAAATACGAGGACAGGGGTTGTACGAGCAGTACTTC. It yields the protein CASSQIRGQGLYEQYF.

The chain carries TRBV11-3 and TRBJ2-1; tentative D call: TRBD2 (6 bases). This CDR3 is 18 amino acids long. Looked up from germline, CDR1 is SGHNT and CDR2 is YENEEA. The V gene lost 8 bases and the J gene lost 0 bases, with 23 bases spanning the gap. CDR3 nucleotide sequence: TGTGCCAGCGCCACATCCTCAGGAGGGGTGGTCTCCTACAATGAGCAGTTCTTC. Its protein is CASATSSGGVVSYNEQFF.

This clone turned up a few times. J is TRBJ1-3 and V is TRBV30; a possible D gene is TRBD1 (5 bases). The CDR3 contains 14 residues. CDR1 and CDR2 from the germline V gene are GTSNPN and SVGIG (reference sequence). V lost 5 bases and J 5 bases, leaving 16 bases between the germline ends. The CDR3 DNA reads TGTGCCTGGGATCGGGGGACGGGAAGAAACACCATATATTTT. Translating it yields CAWDRGTGRNTIYF.

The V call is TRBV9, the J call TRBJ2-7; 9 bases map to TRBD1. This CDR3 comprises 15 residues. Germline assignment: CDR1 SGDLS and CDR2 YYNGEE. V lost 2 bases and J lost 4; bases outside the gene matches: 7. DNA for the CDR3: TGTGCCAGCAGCGTGGCATCCGGGACAGGGTACGAGCAGTACTTC. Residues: CASSVASGTGYEQYF.

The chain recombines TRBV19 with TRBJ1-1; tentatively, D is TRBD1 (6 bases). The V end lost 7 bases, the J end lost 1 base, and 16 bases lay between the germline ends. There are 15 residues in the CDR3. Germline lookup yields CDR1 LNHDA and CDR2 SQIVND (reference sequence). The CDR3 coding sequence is TGTGCCAGTACCCCCGTCACACAGGGGAACACTGAAGCTTTCTTT. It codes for CASTPVTQGNTEAFF.

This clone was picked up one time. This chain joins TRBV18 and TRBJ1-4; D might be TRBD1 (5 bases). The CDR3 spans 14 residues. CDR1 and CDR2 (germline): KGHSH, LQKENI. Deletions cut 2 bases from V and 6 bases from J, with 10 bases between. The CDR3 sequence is CASSPVRGDEKLFF. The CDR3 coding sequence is TGTGCCAGCTCACCAGTTCGGGGGGATGAAAAACTGTTTTTT.

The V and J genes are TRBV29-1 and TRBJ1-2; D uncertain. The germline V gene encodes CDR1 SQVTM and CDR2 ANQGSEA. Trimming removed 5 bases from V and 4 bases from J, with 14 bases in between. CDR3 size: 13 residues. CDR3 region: CSVNSRKTYGYTF. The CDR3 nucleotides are TGCAGCGTTAATTCCAGGAAAACCTATGGCTACACCTTC.

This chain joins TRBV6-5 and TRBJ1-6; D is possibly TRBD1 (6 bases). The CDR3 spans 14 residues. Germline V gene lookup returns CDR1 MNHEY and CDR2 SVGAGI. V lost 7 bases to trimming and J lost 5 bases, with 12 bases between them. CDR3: CASNQGPHNSPLHF. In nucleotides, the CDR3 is TGTGCCAGCAATCAGGGGCCCCATAATTCACCCCTCCACTTT.

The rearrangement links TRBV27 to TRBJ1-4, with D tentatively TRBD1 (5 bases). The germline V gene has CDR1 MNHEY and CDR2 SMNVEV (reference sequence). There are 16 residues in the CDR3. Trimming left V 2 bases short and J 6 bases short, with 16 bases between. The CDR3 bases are TGTGCCAGCAGTTTAAGAATTCGGGGGGTGGATGAAAAACTGTTTTTT. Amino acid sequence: CASSLRIRGVDEKLFF.

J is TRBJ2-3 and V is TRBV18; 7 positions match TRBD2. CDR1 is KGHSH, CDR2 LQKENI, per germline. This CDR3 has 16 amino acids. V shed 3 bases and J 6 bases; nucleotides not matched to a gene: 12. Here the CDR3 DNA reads TGTGCCAGCTCACCCCCCAGGCGGGGGAAATTGGATACGCAGTATTTT. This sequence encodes CASSPPRRGKLDTQYF. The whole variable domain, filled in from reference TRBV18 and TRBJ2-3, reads NAGVMQNPRHLVRRRGQEARLRCSPMKGHSHVYWYRQLPEEGLKFMVYLQKENIIDESGMPKERFSAEFPKEGPSILRIQQVVRGDSAAYFCASSPPRRGKLDTQYFGPGTRLTVL.

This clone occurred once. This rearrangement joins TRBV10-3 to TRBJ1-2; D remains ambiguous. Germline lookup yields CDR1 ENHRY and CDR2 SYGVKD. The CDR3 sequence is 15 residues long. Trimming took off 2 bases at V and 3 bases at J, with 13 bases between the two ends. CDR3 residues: CAISETPNRHYGYTF. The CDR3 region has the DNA TGTGCCATCAGTGAGACCCCAAACAGACACTATGGCTACACCTTC.

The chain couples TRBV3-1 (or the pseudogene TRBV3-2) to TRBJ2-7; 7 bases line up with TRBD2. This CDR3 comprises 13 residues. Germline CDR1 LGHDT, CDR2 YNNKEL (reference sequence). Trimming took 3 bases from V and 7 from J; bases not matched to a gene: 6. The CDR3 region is CASSQGGGWEQYF. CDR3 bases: TGTGCCAGCAGCCAGGGCGGGGGTTGGGAGCAGTACTTC.

The CDR3 nucleotides read TGTGCCATCAGTGCCTCTCCCGGGGGGGGCCAGGCTCCAGATACGCAGTATTTT. Protein product: CAISASPGGGQAPDTQYF. This rearrangement joins TRBV10-3 to TRBJ2-3; 8 bases are a match to TRBD2. Trimming at V came to 4 bases and at J to 4 bases, leaving 16 bases not matched to a gene. Germline loops: CDR1 ENHRY, CDR2 SYGVKD. CDR3 length equals 18 residues.